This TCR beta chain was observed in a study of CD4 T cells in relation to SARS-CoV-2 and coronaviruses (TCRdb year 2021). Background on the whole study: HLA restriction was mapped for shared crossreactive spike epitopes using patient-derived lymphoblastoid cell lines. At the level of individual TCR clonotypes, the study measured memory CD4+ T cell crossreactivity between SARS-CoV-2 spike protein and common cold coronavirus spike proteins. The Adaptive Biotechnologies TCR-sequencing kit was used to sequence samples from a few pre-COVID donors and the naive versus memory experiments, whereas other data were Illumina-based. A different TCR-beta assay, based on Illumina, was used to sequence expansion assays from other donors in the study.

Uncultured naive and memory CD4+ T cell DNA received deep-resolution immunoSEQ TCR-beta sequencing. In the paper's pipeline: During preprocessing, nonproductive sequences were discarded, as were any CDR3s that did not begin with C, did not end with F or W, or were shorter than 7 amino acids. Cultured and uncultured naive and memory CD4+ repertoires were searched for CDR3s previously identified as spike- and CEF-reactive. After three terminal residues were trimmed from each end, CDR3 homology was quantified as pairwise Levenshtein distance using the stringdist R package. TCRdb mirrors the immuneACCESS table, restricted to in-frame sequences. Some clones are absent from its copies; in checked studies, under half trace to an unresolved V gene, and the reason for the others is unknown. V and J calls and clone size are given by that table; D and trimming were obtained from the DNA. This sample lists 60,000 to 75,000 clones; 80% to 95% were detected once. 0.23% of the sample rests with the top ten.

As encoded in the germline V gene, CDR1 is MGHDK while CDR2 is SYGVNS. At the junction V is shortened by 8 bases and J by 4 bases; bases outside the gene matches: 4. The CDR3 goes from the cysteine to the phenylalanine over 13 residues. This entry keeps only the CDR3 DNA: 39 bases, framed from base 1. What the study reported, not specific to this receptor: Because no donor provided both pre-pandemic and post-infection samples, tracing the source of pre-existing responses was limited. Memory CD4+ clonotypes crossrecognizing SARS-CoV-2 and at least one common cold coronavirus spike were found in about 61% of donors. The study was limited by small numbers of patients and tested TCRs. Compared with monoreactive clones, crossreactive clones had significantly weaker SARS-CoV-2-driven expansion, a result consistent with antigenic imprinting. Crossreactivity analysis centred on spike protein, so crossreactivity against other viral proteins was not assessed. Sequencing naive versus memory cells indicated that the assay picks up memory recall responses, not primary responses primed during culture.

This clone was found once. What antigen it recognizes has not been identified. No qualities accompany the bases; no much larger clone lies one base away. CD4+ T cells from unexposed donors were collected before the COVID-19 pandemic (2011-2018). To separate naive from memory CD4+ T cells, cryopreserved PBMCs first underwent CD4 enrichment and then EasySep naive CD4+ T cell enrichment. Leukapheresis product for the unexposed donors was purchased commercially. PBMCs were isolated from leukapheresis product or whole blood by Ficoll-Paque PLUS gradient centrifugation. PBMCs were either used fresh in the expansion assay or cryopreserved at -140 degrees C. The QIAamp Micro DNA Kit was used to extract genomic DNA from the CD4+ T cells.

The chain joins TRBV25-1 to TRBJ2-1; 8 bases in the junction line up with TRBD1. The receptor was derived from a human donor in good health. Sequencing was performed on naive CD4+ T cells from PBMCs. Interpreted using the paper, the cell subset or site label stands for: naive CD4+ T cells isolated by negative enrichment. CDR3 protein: CASRQGNYNEQFF. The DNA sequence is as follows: TGTGCCAGCCGACAGGGGAATTACAATGAGCAGTTCTTC. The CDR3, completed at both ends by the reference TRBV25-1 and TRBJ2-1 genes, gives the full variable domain EADIYQTPRYLVIGTGKKITLECSQTMGHDKMYWYQQDPGMELHLIHYSYGVNSTEKGDLSSESTVSRIRTEHFPLTLESARPSHTSQYLCASRQGNYNEQFFGPGTRLTVL.